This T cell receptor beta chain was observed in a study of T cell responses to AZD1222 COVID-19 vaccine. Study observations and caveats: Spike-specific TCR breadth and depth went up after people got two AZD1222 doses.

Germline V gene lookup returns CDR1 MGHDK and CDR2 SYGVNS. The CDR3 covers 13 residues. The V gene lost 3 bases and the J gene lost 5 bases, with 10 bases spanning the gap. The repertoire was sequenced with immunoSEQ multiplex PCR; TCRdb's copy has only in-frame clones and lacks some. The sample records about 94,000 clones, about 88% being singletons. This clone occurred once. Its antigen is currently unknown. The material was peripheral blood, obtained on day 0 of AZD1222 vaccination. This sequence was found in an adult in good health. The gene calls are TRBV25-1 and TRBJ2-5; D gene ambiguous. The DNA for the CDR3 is TGTGCCAGCAGTGATCCCGCCTGGGAGACCCAGTACTTC. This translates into CASSDPAWETQYF.